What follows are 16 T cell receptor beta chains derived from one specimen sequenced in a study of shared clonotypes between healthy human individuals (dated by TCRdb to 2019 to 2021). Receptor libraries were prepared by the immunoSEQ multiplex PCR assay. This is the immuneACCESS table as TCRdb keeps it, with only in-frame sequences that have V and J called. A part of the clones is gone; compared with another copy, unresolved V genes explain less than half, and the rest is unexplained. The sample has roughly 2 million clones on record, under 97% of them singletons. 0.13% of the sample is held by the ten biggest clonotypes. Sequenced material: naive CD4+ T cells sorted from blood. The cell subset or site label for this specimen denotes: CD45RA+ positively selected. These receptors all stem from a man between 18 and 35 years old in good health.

The chain's CDR3 is CSVGGDRVYEQYF. CDR3 nucleotide sequence: TGCAGCGTTGGGGGGGACAGGGTCTACGAGCAGTACTTC. This chain connects TRBV29-1 to TRBJ2-7; 9 positions agree with TRBD1. V shed 4 bases and J 3 bases; nucleotides not matched to a gene: 4. CDR3 length: 13 amino acids. CDR1 SQVTM and CDR2 ANQGSEA come from the germline V gene.

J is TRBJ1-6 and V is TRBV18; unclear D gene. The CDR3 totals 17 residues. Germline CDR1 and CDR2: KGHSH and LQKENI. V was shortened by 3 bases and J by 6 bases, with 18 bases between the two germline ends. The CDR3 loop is CASSPGIPLGSNSPLHF. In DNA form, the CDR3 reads TGTGCCAGCTCACCTGGGATACCCCTTGGAAGTAATTCACCCCTCCACTTT.

CDR3 region: CASRQGQGRNQPQHF. CDR3 in DNA: TGTGCCAGCAGACAGGGACAGGGGAGAAATCAGCCCCAGCATTTT. The J gene is TRBJ1-5, the V gene TRBV6-5, with 10 nucleotides matching TRBD1. The V segment lost 6 bases and the J segment 4 bases; nucleotides outside the gene matches: 6. The germline CDR1 and CDR2 sequences are MNHEY and SVGAGI. The CDR3 has 15 amino acids.

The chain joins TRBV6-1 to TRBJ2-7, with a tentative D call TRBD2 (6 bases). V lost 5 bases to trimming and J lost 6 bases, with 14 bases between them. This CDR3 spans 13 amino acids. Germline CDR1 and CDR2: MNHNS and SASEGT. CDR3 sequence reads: CASSPTRGGEQYF. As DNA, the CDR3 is TGTGCCAGCAGTCCGACTAGGGGCGGCGAGCAGTACTTC.

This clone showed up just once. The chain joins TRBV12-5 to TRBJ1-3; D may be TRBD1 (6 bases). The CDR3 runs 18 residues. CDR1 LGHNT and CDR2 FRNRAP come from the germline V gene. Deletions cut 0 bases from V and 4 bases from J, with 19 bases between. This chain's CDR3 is CASGLVPKARGEGNTIYF. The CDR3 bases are TGTGCTAGTGGTTTGGTCCCCAAGGCCAGGGGCGAAGGAAACACCATATATTTT.

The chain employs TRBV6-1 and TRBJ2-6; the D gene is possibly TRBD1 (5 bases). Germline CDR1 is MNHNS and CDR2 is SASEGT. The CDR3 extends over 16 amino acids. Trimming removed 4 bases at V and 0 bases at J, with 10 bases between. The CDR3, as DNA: TGTGCCAGCAGTGCCCACAGGAACTCTGGGGCCAACGTCCTGACTTTC. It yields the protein CASSAHRNSGANVLTF.

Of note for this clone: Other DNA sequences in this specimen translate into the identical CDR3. CDR3 bases: TGTGCCAGCAGCCTACAGGGCATGAACACTGAAGCTTTCTTT. It codes for CASSLQGMNTEAFF. The rearrangement links TRBV5-4 to TRBJ1-1; a weak D match, TRBD1 (6 bases). This CDR3 has 14 residues. The germline gives CDR1 SGHNT, CDR2 YYREEE (reference sequence). V was trimmed by 4 bases and J by 0 bases, leaving 10 bases between them.

CDR3 coding DNA: TGTGCCAGCAGTTCCCGGACTAGCGGGAGTCTCAACGAGCAGTACTTC. It yields the protein CASSSRTSGSLNEQYF. This chain links TRBV27 with TRBJ2-7; 13 nucleotides align to TRBD2. The ends lost 4 bases at V and 5 bases at J; junction bases unmatched: 8. CDR1 is MNHEY and CDR2 is SMNVEV in the germline V gene (reference sequence). The CDR3 loop spans 16 amino acids.

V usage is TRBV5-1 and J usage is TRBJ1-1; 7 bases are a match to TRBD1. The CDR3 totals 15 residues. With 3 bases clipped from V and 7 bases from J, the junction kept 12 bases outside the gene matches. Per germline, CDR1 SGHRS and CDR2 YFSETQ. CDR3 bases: TGCGCCAGCAGCTCGAATCGCACCCGGGACAGTGAAGCTTTCTTT. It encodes CASSSNRTRDSEAFF.

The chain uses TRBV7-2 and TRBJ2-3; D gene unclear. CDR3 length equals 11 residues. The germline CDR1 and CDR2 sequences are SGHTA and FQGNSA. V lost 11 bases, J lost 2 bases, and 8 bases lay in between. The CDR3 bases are TGTGCCGCCTCGTTCACAGATACGCAGTATTTT. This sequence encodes CAASFTDTQYF.

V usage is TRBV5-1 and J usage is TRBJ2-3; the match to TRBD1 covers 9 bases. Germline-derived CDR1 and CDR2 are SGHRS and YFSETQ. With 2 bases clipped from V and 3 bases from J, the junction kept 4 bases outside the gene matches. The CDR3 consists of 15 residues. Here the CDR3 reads CASSLQGAVTDTQYF. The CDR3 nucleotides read TGCGCCAGCAGCTTACAGGGGGCAGTAACAGATACGCAGTATTTT.

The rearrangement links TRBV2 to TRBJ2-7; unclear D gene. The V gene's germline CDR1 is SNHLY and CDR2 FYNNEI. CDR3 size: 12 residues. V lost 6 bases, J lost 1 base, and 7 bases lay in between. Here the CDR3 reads CASSQMSYEQYF. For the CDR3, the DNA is TGTGCCAGCAGCCAGATGTCCTACGAGCAGTACTTC.

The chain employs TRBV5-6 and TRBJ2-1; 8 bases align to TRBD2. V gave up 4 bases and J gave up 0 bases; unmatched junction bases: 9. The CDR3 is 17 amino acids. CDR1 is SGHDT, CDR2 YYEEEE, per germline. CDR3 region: CASSLATGGGSYNEQFF. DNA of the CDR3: TGTGCCAGCAGCCTCGCGACGGGAGGGGGCTCCTACAATGAGCAGTTCTTC.

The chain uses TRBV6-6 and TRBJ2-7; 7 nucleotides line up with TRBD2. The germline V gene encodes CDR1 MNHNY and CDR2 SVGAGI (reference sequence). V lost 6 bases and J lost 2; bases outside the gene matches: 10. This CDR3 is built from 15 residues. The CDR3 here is CASRSTGGSAYEQYF. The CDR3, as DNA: TGTGCCAGCAGGTCGACCGGGGGGTCTGCCTACGAGCAGTACTTC.

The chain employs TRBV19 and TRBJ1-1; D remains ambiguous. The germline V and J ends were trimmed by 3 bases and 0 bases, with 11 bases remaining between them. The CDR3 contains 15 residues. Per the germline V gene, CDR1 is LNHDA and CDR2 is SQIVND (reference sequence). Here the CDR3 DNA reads TGTGCCAGTAGTATGCAAGGGCTCATGAACACTGAAGCTTTCTTT. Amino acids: CASSMQGLMNTEAFF. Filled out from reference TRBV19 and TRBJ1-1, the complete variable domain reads DGGITQSPKYLFRKEGQNVTLSCEQNLNHDAMYWYRQDPGQGLRLIYYSQIVNDFQKGDIAEGYSVSREKKESFPLTVTSAQKNPTAFYLCASSMQGLMNTEAFFGQGTRLTVV.

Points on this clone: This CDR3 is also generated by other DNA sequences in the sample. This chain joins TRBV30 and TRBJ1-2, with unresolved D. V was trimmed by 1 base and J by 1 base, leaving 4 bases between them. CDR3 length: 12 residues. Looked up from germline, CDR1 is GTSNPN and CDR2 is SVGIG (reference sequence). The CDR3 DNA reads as TGTGCCTGGAGTGGCAGTAACTATGGCTACACCTTC. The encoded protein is CAWSGSNYGYTF.